The rows below give T cell receptor beta chains drawn from one sample of a study of STAT5B mutations in CD4+ large granular lymphocyte leukemia. Generated by immunoSEQ multiplex PCR, the TCRdb table keeps only in-frame clones and is missing some. The table lists about 30,000 clones, 78% of them singletons. Source material: CD4+ T cells from blood buffy coats. These receptors originate from a human donor in good health. The conserved cysteine and the conserved F or W are not part of the CDR3 here. Size is stated for part of the rows, as once, few or many counts, or as a class when the clone is expanded.

TRBV6-6	NA	TRBJ1-1	ASSYWGLNTEAF
TRBV4-3	NA	TRBJ2-3	ASSQAEGTDTQY
TRBV7-9	NA	TRBJ2-5	ASSLMGGQETQY
TRBV11-2	NA	TRBJ2-3	ASSLTPESADTQY
TRBV7-2	NA	TRBJ1-5	ASGAMGNQPQH
TRBV4-2	NA	TRBJ2-1	ASSPDLGGSYNEQF
TRBV19	few	TRBJ2-7	ASSPRRQPTYEQY
TRBV28	NA	TRBJ2-1	ASSLPGQGYNEQF
TRBV7-2	NA	TRBJ2-1	ASSLGASGGYNEQF
TRBV11-2	NA	TRBJ2-7	ASSPLGITYEQY
TRBV19	NA	TRBJ2-2	ASSFGTGNTGELF
TRBV4-1	NA	TRBJ2-3	ASSQSQGTSTDTQY
TRBV4-1	NA	TRBJ2-7	ASSRPGRARGEQY
TRBV6-1	few	TRBJ1-5	ASNSYSNQPQH
TRBV12-2	NA	TRBJ1-2	ASRLVPGGSRYGYT
TRBV5-1	NA	TRBJ2-7	ASSLAAGGTTEQY
TRBV4-1	NA	TRBJ2-5	ASSQEWGRETQY
TRBV28	NA	TRBJ1-1	ASSSPGGANTEAF
TRBV5-4	NA	TRBJ1-2	ASSLPRQGNTGYT
TRBV19	NA	TRBJ1-1	ASSFPMGNTEAF
TRBV19	NA	TRBJ2-1	ASSIEMLGGPYNEQF
TRBV28	NA	TRBJ1-5	ASSRGGGRGIYSNQPQH